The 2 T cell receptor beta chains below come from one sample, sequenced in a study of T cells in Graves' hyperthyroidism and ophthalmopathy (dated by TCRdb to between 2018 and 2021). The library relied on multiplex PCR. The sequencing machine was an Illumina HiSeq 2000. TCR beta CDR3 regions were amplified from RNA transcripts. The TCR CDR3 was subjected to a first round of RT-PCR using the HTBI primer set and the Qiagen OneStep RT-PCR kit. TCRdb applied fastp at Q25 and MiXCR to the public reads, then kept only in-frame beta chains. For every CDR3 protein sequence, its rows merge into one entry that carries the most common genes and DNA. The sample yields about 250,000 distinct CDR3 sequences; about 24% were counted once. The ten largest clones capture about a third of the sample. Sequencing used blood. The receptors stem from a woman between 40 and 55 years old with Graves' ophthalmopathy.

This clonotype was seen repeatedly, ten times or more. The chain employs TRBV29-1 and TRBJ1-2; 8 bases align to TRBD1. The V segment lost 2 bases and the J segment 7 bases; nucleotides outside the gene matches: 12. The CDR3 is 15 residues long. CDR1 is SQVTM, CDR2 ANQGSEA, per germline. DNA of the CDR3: TGCAGCGTTGAAAGCTTTCTGGCAGGGGGCTTTGGCTACACCTTC. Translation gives CSVESFLAGGFGYTF.

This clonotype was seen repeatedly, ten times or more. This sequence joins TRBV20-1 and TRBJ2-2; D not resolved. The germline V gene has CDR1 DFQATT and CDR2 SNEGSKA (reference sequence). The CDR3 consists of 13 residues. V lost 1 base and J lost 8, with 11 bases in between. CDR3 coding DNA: TGCAGTGCTAGAGGCAGGAATGTGGGGGAGCTGTTTTTT. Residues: CSARGRNVGELFF.